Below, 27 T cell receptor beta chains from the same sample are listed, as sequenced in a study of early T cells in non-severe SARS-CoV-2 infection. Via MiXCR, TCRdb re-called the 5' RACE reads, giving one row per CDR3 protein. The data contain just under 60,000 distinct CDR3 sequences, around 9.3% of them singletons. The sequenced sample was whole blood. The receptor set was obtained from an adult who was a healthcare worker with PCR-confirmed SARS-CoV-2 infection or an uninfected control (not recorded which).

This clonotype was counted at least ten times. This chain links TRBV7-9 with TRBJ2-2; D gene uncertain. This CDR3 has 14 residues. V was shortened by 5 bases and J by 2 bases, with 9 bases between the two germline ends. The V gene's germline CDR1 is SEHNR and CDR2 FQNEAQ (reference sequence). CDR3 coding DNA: TGTGCCAGCAGCATAAAAGACAACACCGGGGAGCTGTTTTTT. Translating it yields CASSIKDNTGELFF.

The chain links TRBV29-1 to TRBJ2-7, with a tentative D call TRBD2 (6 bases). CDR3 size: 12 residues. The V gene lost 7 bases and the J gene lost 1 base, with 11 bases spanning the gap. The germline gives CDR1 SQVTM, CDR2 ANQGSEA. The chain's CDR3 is CSAGRGSYEQYF. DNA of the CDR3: TGCAGCGCGGGACGGGGGTCCTACGAGCAGTACTTC.

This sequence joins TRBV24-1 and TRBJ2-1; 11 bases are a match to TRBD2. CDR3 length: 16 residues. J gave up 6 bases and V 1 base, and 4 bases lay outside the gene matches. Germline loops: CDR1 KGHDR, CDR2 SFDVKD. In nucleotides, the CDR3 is TGTGCCACCAGTGATTTTACCGGGACTAGCGGCAATGAGCAGTTCTTC. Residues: CATSDFTGTSGNEQFF.

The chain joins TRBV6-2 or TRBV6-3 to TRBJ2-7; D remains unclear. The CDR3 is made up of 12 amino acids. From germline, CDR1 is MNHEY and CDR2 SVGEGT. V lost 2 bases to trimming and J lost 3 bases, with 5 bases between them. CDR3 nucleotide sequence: TGTGCCAGCAGTTACGCTTTCTACGAGCAGTACTTC. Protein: CASSYAFYEQYF.

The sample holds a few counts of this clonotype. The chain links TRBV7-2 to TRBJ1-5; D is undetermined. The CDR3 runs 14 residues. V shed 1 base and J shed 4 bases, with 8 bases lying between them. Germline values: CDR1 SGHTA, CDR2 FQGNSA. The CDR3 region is CASSLDAGNQPQHF. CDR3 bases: TGTGCCAGCAGCTTAGATGCGGGTAATCAGCCCCAGCATTTT.

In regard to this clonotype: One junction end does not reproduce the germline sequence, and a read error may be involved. The CDR3 region is CASSLEGTGDAEVFF. CDR3 nucleotides: TGCGCCAGCAGCTTGGAGGGGACAGGGGACGCTGAAGTTTTCTTT. The rearrangement uses TRBV5-1 and TRBJ1-1; 10 nucleotides line up with TRBD1. The CDR3 covers 15 residues. Germline V gene lookup returns CDR1 SGHRS and CDR2 YFSETQ.

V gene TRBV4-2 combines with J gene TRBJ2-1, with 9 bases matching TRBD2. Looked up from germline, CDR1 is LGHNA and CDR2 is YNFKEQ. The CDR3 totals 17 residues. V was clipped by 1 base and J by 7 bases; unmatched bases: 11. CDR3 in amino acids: CASSQVNPSGRRNEQFF. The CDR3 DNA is TGTGCCAGCAGCCAAGTCAACCCAAGCGGGAGGCGGAATGAGCAGTTCTTC.

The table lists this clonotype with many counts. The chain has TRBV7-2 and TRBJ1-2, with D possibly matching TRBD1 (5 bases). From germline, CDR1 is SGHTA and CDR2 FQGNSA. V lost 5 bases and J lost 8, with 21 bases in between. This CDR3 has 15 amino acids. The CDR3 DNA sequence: TGTGCCAGCAGCGTAGTCCCCGGCGGGGCTCAGGGCTACACCTTC. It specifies CASSVVPGGAQGYTF.

The CDR3 region has the DNA TGTGCCAGCAGTCCAGCTGACGAGCAGTACTTC. Translated, it gives CASSPADEQYF. The chain joins TRBV6-2 or TRBV6-3 to TRBJ2-7; D call uncertain. Trimming removed 5 bases at V and 5 bases at J, with 7 bases between. CDR1 MNHEY and CDR2 SVGEGT come from the germline V gene. This CDR3 comprises 11 residues.

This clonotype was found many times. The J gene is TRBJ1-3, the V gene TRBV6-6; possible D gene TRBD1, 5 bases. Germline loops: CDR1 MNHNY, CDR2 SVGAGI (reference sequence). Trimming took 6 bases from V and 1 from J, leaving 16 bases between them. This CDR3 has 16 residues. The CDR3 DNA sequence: TGTGCCAGCAGGCCCGGTACAGGAAAGTCTGGAAACACCATATATTTT. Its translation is CASRPGTGKSGNTIYF.

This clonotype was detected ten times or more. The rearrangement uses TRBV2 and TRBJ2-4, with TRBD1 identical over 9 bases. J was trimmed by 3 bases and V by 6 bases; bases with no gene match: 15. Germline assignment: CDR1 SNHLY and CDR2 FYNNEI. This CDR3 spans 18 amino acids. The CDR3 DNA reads TGTGCCAGCAGACTCAGACGGACAGGGGTCGTTGGCAAAAACATTCAGTACTTC. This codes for CASRLRRTGVVGKNIQYF.

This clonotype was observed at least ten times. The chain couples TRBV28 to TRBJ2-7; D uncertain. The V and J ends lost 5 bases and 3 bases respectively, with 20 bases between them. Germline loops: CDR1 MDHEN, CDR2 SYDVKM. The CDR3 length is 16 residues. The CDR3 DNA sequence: TGTGCCAGCAGTACTTTAGTCGGTCCTACATACTACGAGCAGTACTTC. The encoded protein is CASSTLVGPTYYEQYF.

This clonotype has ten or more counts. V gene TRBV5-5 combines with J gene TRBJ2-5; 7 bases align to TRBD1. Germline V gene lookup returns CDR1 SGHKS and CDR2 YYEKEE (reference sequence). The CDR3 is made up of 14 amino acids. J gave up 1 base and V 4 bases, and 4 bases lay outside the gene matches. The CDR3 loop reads CASSPRTGQETQYF. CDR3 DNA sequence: TGTGCCAGCAGCCCGAGGACAGGCCAAGAGACCCAGTACTTC. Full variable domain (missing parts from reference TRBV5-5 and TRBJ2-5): DAGVTQSPTHLIKTRGQQVTLRCSPISGHKSVSWYQQVLGQGPQFIFQYYEKEERGRGNFPDRFSARQFPNYSSELNVNALLLGDSALYLCASSPRTGQETQYFGPGTRLLVL.

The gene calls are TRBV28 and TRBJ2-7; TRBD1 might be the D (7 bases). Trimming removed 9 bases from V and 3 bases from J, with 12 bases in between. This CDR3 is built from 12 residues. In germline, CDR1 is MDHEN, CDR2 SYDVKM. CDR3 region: CASQGGVYEQYF. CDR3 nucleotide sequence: TGTGCCAGTCAGGGGGGAGTCTACGAGCAGTACTTC.

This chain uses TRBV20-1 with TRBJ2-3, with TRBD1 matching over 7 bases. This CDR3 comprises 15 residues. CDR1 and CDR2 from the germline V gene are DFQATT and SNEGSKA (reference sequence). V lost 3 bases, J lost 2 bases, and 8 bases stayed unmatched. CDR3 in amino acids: CSARSRTGDTDTQYF. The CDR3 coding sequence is TGCAGTGCTAGGAGCAGGACAGGAGACACAGATACGCAGTATTTT.

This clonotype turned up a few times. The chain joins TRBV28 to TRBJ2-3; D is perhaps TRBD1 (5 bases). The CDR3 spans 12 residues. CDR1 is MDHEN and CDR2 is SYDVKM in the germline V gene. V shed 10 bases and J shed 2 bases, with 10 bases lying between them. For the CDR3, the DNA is TGTGCCACCCACAGGAACACAGATACGCAGTATTTT. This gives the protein CATHRNTDTQYF.

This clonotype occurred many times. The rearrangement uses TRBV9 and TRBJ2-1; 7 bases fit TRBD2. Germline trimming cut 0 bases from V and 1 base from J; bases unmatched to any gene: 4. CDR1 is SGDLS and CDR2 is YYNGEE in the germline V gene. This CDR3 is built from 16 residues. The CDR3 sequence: CASSVGLAASYNEQFF. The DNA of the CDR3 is TGTGCCAGCAGCGTAGGGCTAGCGGCATCCTACAATGAGCAGTTCTTC.

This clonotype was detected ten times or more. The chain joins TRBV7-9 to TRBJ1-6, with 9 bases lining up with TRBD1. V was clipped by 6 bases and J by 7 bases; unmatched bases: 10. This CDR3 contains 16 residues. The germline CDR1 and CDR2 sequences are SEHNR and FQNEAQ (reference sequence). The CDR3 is CASSLKTGGSNSPLHF. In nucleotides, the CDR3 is TGTGCCAGCAGTTTAAAGACAGGGGGATCGAATTCACCCCTCCACTTT.

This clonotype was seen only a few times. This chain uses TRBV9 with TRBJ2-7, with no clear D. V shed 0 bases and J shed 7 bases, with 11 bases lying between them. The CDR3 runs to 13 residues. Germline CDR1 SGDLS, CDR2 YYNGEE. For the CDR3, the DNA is TGTGCCAGCAGCGTAGACCCCTCATGGGAGCAGTACTTC. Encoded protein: CASSVDPSWEQYF.

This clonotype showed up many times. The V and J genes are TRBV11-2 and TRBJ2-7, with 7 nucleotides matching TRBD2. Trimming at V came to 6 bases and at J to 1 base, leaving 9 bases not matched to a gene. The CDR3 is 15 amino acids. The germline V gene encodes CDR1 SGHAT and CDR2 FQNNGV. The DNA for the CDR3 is TGTGCCAGCAGTCGAACCGGGACTAAGTCCTACGAGCAGTACTTC. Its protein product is CASSRTGTKSYEQYF.

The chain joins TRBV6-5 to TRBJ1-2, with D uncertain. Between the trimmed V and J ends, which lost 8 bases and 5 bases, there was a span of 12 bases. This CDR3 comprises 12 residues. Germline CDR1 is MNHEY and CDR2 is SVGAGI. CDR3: CASRNIGYGYTF. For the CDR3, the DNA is TGTGCCAGCCGAAATATCGGGTATGGCTACACCTTC.

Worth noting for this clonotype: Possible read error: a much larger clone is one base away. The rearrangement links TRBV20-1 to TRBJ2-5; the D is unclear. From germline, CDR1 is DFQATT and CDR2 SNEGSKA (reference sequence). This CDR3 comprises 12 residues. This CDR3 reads CNASSIQETQYF. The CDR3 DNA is TGCAATGCTAGTTCCATACAAGAGACCCAGTACTTC.

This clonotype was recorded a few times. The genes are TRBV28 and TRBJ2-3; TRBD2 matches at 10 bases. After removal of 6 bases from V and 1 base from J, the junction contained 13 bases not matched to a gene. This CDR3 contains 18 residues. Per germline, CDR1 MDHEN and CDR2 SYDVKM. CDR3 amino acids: CASSLREAGGFGTDTQYF. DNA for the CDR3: TGTGCCAGCAGCCTAAGGGAAGCGGGAGGGTTCGGCACAGATACGCAGTATTTT.

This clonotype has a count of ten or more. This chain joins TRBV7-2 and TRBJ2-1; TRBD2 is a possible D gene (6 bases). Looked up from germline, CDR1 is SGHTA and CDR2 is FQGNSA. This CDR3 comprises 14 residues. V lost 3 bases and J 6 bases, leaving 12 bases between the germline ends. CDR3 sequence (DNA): TGTGCCAGCAGCTTTGCGGGACTGGGCAATGAGCAGTTCTTC. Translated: CASSFAGLGNEQFF.

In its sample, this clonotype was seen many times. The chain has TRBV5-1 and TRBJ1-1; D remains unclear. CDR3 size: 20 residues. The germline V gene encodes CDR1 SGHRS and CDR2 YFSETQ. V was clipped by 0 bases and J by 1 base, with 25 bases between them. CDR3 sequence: CASSLAVWEQIGRRNTEAFF. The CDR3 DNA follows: TGCGCCAGCAGCTTGGCCGTGTGGGAACAGATCGGGCGGAGGAACACTGAAGCTTTCTTT.

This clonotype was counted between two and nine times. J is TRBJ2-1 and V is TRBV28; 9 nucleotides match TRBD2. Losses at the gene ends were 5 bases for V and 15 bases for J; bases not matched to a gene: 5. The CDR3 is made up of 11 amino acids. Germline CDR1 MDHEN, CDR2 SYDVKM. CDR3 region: CASSASGATFF. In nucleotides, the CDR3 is TGTGCCAGCAGTGCTAGCGGGGCGACGTTCTTC.

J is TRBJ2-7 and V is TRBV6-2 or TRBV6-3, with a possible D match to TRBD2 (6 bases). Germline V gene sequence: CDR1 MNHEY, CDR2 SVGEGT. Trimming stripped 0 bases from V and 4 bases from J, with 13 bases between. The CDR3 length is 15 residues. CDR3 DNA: TGTGCCAGCAGTTACTCGCCGGGGGATATTTACGAGCAGTACTTC. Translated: CASSYSPGDIYEQYF.